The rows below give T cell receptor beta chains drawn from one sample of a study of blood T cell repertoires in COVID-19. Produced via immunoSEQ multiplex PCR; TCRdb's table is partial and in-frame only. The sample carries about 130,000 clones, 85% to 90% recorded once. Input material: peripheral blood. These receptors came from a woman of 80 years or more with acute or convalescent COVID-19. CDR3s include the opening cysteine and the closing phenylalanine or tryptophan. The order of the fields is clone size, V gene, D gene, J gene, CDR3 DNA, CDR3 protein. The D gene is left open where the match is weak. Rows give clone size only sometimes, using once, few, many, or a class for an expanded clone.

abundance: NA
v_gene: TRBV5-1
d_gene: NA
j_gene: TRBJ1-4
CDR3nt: TGCGCCAGCAGCTTGGGGAACAGTGCAACTAATGAAAAACTGTTTTTT
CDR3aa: CASSLGNSATNEKLFF

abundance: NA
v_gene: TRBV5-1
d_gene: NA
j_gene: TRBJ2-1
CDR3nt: TGCGCCAGTTCAGGGTACCATGAGCAGTTCTTC
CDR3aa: CASSGYHEQFF

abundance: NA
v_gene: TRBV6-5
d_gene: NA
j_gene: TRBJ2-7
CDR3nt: TGTGCCAGCAGTTATCAGGGGTCGTTTTTGTACGAGCAGTACTTC
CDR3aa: CASSYQGSFLYEQYF

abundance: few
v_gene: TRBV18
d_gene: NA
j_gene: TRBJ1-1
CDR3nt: TGTGCCAGCTCACCGCCGGGGGGGAATGCTGAAGCTTTCTTT
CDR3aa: CASSPPGGNAEAFF

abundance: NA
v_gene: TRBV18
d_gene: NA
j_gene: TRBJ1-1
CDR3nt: TGTGCCAGCTCACCCTTACAGGGTCGGACGAACACTGAAGCTTTCTTT
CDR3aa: CASSPLQGRTNTEAFF

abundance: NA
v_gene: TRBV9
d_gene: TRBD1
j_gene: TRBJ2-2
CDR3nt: TGTGCCAGCAGCTGGCGGACAGGGATTAGCTCCGGGGAGCTGTTTTTT
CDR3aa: CASSWRTGISSGELFF

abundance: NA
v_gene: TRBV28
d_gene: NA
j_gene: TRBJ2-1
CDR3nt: TGTGCCAGCAGTTTACGGGGTGGGCAGTTCTTC
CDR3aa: CASSLRGGQFF

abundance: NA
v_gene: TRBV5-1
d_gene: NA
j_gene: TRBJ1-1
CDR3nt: TGCGCCAGCAGCTTGTTGGGGGAGGCCACTGAAGCTTTCTTT
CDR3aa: CASSLLGEATEAFF

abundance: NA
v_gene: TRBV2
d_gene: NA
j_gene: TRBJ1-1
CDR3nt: TGTGCCAGCAGTGAGCCGGGAAACACTGAAGCTTTCTTT
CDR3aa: CASSEPGNTEAFF

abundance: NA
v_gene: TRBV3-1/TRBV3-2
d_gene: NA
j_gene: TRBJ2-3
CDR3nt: TGTGCCAGCAGCCTGGAGGGAGGGGGTCACACGGCAGATACGCAGTATTTT
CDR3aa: CASSLEGGGHTADTQYF

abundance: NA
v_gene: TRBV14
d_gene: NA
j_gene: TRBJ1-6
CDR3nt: TGTGCCAGCAGCCAAGAAAGAGGTTCACCCCTCCACTTT
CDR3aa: CASSQERGSPLHF

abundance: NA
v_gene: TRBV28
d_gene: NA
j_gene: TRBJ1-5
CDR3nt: TGTGCCAGTTCTGATGGGGCAGTTTATAGCAATCAGCCCCAGCATTTT
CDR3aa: CASSDGAVYSNQPQHF

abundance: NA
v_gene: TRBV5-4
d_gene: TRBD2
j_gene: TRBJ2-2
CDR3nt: TGTGCCAGCAGCTATCCTAGCGGGGGCCCTCCCAGCACCGGGGAGCTGTTTTTT
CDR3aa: CASSYPSGGPPSTGELFF

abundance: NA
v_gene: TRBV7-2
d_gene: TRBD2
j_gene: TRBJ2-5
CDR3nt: TGTGCCAGCAGCTCCCAACGGACTAGCGGGGGGGGTGTTTACTTC
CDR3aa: CASSSQRTSGGGVYF

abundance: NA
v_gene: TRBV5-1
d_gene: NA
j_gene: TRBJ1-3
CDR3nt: TGCGCCAGCAGCTTGGAGGGGCCCGGAAACACCATATATTTT
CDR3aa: CASSLEGPGNTIYF

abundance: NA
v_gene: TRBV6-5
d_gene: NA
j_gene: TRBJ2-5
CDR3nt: TGTGCCAGCCGCGGCAGCGGAGGTGGAGAGACCCAGTACTTC
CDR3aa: CASRGSGGGETQYF

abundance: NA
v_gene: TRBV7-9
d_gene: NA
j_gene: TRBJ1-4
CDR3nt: TGTGCCAGCAGCTTAAGGACAGACCCTAATGAAAAACTGTTTTTT
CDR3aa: CASSLRTDPNEKLFF

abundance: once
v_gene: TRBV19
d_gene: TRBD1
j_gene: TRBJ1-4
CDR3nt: TGTGCCAGTAGTATAAAGACAGGGGGCATGCAAAAACTGTTTTTT
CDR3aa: CASSIKTGGMQKLFF

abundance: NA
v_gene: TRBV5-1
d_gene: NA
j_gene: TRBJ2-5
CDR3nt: TGCGCCAGCAGCTTGGCCGGACAGCCAGGGGAGACCCAGTACTTC
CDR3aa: CASSLAGQPGETQYF

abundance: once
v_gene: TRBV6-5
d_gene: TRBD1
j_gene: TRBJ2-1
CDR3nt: TGTGCCAGCAGCGACCGGGACAGGGGGCACAATGAGCAGTTCTTC
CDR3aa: CASSDRDRGHNEQFF

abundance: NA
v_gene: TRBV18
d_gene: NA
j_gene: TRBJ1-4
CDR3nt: TGTGCCAGCTCACCCGGAGCTAATGAAAAACTGTTTTTT
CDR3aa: CASSPGANEKLFF

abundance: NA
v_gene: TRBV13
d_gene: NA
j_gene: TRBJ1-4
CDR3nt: TGTGCCAGCAGCTCAAATCGGCCAGGTTATTTGAAAAAACTGTTTTTT
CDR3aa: CASSSNRPGYLKKLFF

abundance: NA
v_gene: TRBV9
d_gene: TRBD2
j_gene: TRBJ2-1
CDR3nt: TGTGCCAGCCGCGGAGGAGGGAGCGGGGGAAACAATGAGCAGTTCTTC
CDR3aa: CASRGGGSGGNNEQFF

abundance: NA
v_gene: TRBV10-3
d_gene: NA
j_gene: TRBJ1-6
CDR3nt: TGTGCCATCAGTGCGGCCTTGGAGTCACCCCTCCACTTT
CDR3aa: CAISAALESPLHF

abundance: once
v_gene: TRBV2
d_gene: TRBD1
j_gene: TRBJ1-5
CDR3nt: TGTGCCAGCAGTGGGAGTGACAGGGGGCCGAGGGGCAATCAGCCCCAGCATTTT
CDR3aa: CASSGSDRGPRGNQPQHF

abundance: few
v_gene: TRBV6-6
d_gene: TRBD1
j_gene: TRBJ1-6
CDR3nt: TGTGCCAGCAGTGCGACAGGGGATAATTCACCCCTCCACTTT
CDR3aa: CASSATGDNSPLHF